These 15 T cell receptor beta chains share one sample of origin, sequenced in a study of identical twins. Each CDR3 protein is one row after TCRdb ran MiXCR on the 5' RACE reads. This sample has approximately 600,000 distinct CDR3 sequences, with more than 9% found just once. These data also formed part of another study, on yellow fever vaccine responses in identical twins.

The sequencing input was PBMCs. The source is a young woman in good health.

The chain recombines TRBV30 with TRBJ2-1, with D possibly being TRBD1 or TRBD2 (5 bases each). CDR1 and CDR2 (germline): GTSNPN, SVGIG (reference sequence). V was cut by 2 bases and J by 4 bases, with 18 bases left in between. The CDR3 covers 16 residues. In DNA, the CDR3 is TGTGCCTGGAGTCCCATGGGGGTACTACGATACAATGAGCAGTTCTTC. Protein product: CAWSPMGVLRYNEQFF.

This clonotype appeared a few times. The V call is TRBV5-1, the J call TRBJ2-3; D possibly corresponds to TRBD2 (5 bases). This CDR3 comprises 14 residues. The V gene lost 4 bases and the J gene lost 4 bases, with 13 bases spanning the gap. CDR1 SGHRS and CDR2 YFSETQ come from the germline V gene. CDR3 DNA sequence: TGCGCCAGCAGCCGGGCGCTAGCTGCAGATACGCAGTATTTT. This gives the protein CASSRALAADTQYF.

The sample holds many counts of this clonotype. The CDR3 loop is CASTPTGAADTQYF. Here the CDR3 DNA reads TGTGCCAGCACCCCGACAGGGGCGGCAGATACGCAGTATTTT. The V gene is TRBV7-9, the J gene TRBJ2-3; 8 positions agree with TRBD1. Germline V lookup: CDR1 SEHNR, CDR2 FQNEAQ (reference sequence). The CDR3 is 14 amino acids. With V trimmed by 7 bases and J by 4 bases, 7 bases remained unmatched.

The sample holds many counts of this clonotype. The J gene is TRBJ2-1, the V gene TRBV10-3; 10 bases line up with TRBD1. Germline V gene sequence: CDR1 ENHRY, CDR2 SYGVKD. The CDR3 sequence is 17 residues long. V trimming: 0 bases; J trimming: 5 bases; junction bases outside the gene matches: 7. In DNA form, the CDR3 reads TGTGCCATCAGTGAGTCCGGGACAGGGGTCGGTAACAATGAGCAGTTCTTC. This translates into CAISESGTGVGNNEQFF.

The chain couples TRBV6-5 to TRBJ1-5; D not resolved. The V end lost 0 bases, the J end lost 4 bases, and 10 bases lay between the germline ends. Per germline, CDR1 MNHEY and CDR2 SVGAGI. The CDR3 sequence is 15 residues long. The CDR3 reads CASSYSASHNQPQHF. The CDR3 nucleotides are TGTGCCAGCAGTTACTCGGCGAGCCATAATCAGCCCCAGCATTTT.

The chain combines TRBV3-1 with TRBJ2-6; D unresolved. The CDR3 has 18 amino acids. The V and J ends lost 8 bases and 0 bases respectively, with 20 bases between them. Germline loops: CDR1 LGHDT, CDR2 YNNKEL (reference sequence). The CDR3 spells CASCATQIPYSGANVLTF. The CDR3 region has the DNA TGTGCCAGCTGTGCCACACAGATCCCCTACTCTGGGGCCAACGTCCTGACTTTC.

This clonotype was recorded many times. The J gene is TRBJ2-7, the V gene TRBV20-1, with 13 bases identical to TRBD2. This CDR3 is 17 amino acids long. Germline V gives CDR1 DFQATT, CDR2 SNEGSKA (reference sequence). Trimming removed 3 bases from V and 3 bases from J; junction bases left unmatched: 11. The CDR3 coding sequence is TGCAGTGCTAGCGGCGGGACTAGCGGGAATACCTACTACGAGCAGTACTTC. It translates to CSASGGTSGNTYYEQYF.

This sequence joins TRBV4-2 and TRBJ2-2; D is perhaps TRBD2 (5 bases). In germline, CDR1 is LGHNA, CDR2 YNFKEQ. The V end was cut by 2 bases, the J end by 3 bases, with 7 bases between. This CDR3 region has 14 residues. DNA of the CDR3: TGTGCCAGCAGCCAACCGAGGGACACCGGGGAGCTGTTTTTT. This sequence encodes CASSQPRDTGELFF.

This chain uses TRBV30 with TRBJ2-5; tentative D call: TRBD2 (5 bases). Germline V gene lookup returns CDR1 GTSNPN and CDR2 SVGIG (reference sequence). The CDR3 covers 13 residues. The V end lost 0 bases, the J end lost 1 base, and 6 bases lay between the germline ends. The CDR3 coding sequence is TGTGCCTGGAGTGTGGGAGTCCAAGAGACCCAGTACTTC. This sequence encodes CAWSVGVQETQYF.

This sequence joins TRBV6-6 and TRBJ2-7, with 8 bases identical to TRBD1. CDR1 is MNHNY and CDR2 is SVGAGI in the germline V gene (reference sequence). With V trimmed by 7 bases and J by 5 bases, 7 bases remained unmatched. The CDR3 contains 13 residues. DNA of the CDR3: TGTGCCAGCAACCGGGACAGGTTCGACGAGCAGTACTTC. Amino acids: CASNRDRFDEQYF.

This clonotype was counted ten times or more. This sequence joins TRBV5-6 and TRBJ2-1; either TRBD1 or TRBD2 may fit D (7 bases each). V was shortened by 3 bases and J by 1 base, with 17 bases between the two germline ends. CDR3 length: 17 amino acids. The V gene's germline CDR1 is SGHDT and CDR2 YYEEEE. As DNA, the CDR3 is TGTGCCAGCAGCTCAAAGACAGGGAGGGTTTCCTACAATGAGCAGTTCTTC. Protein: CASSSKTGRVSYNEQFF. Based on the CDR3 plus reference TRBV5-6 and TRBJ2-1, the full variable domain is DAGVTQSPTHLIKTRGQQVTLRCSPKSGHDTVSWYQQALGQGPQFIFQYYEEEERQRGNFPDRFSGHQFPNYSSELNVNALLLGDSALYLCASSSKTGRVSYNEQFFGPGTRLTVL.

The chain is built from TRBV18 and TRBJ2-7; TRBD2 is a possible D gene (6 bases). Per the germline V gene, CDR1 is KGHSH and CDR2 is LQKENI. Trimming pared 6 bases from V and 1 base from J, leaving 13 bases between. The length of the CDR3 is 14 residues. Written as DNA, the CDR3 is TGTGCCAGCTCCCCAGAAAGCGGGTCCTACGAGCAGTACTTC. Its translation: CASSPESGSYEQYF.

This clonotype was detected many times. The rearrangement joins TRBV20-1 to TRBJ2-7; D is undetermined. The CDR3 runs 17 residues. Germline V gene lookup returns CDR1 DFQATT and CDR2 SNEGSKA (reference sequence). Trimming took off 1 base at V and 2 bases at J, with 21 bases between the two ends. CDR3 sequence: CSARVSYRAQNTYEQYF. Written as DNA, the CDR3 is TGCAGTGCTAGAGTTTCTTATAGGGCACAGAATACCTACGAGCAGTACTTC.

The sample holds many counts of this clonotype. The chain employs TRBV2 and TRBJ1-6; TRBD1 aligns across 10 bases. Germline CDR1 reads SNHLY; CDR2 reads FYNNEI. With 5 bases clipped from V and 4 bases from J, the junction kept 2 bases outside the gene matches. This CDR3 contains 15 residues. The CDR3 DNA reads as TGTGCCAGCAGTAGGGACAGGGGATATAATTCACCCCTCCACTTT. This sequence encodes CASSRDRGYNSPLHF.

Ten or more counts support this clonotype. The J gene is TRBJ2-3, the V gene TRBV20-1, with 9 bases that match TRBD1. Germline CDR1 DFQATT, CDR2 SNEGSKA (reference sequence). V gave up 6 bases and J gave up 6 bases; unmatched junction bases: 7. The CDR3 runs 13 residues. CDR3 region: CSATGTGWDTQYF. Here the CDR3 DNA reads TGCAGTGCCACCGGGACAGGGTGGGATACGCAGTATTTT.